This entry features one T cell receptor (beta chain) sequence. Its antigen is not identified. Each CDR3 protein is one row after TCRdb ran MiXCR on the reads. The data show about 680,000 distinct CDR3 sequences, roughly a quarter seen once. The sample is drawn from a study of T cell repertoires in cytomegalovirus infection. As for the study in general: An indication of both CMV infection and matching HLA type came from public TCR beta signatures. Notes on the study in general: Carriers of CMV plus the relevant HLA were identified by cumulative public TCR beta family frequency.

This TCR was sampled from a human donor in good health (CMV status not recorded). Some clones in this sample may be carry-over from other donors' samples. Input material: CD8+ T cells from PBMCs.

The CDR3 here is CASTTAGQANTGELFF. The DNA for the CDR3 is TGTGCCAGCACTACCGCGGGACAGGCGAACACCGGGGAGCTGTTTTTT. The chain uses TRBV6-6 and TRBJ2-2, with 8 bases aligning to TRBD1. CDR1 MNHNY and CDR2 SVGAGI come from the germline V gene (reference sequence). The CDR3 is 16 amino acids. The V and J ends lost 7 bases and 0 bases, in that order; junction bases with no gene match: 7.